This entry features one T cell receptor beta chain sequence. Its cognate antigen is unknown. The data originate from a study of T cells expressing NK-cell markers. Study context: Eight donors were sequenced, seven testing HCMV-seropositive and one testing seronegative. Study observations and caveats: What remained unclear was the HCMV specificity of expanded NKG2C+ T cell clones. There were a handful of donors in whom these clonotypes also led the CD3+CD56-NKG2C+ fraction.

TCRdb reworked the 5' RACE reads into one entry per CDR3 protein, no DNA. This repertoire comprises roughly 450,000 distinct CDR3 sequences; its ten largest clones make up roughly 1.4%. CDR1 and CDR2 (germline): SNHLY, FYNNEI. The CDR3 length is 15 residues. The TCR originated in a woman aged 45-65 years in good health. Sequencing was carried out using blood T cells: a sorted CD56 or NKG2C T cell subset, CD4+ or CD8+ T cells, or bulk PBMC T cells (not recorded which). This chain links TRBV2 with TRBJ2-1; TCRdb's D call, TRBD2, is unchecked because there is no DNA. This CDR3 is CASRGGLAAYNEQFF.